This T cell receptor (beta chain) was sequenced in a study of blood T cell repertoires in COVID-19 (dated by TCRdb to about 2020). Some background on the complete study: Collaborator samples came from the United States, Italy and Spain and covered acute and convalescent phases of COVID-19. The prospective study material was composed of cDNA or gDNA derived from T cells, B-cell-depleted T cells, or PBMCs. Deeply sampled blood TCRbeta repertoires from subjects exposed to, actively infected with, or recovered from COVID-19 were included in the dataset. The repertoires were released in a freely available public database meant as a resource for research on the immune response to SARS-CoV-2. The samples were drawn from the first 160 participants of the ongoing ImmuneRACE study and from about 1,200 subjects provided by 6 global collaborators. Sample metadata almost always included a de-identified subject ID, COVID-19 status, age in years and sex. HLA class I and class II types, where available, came from metadata supplied by the sample provider rather than from assay-based typing.

What the research found in general, with its limitations: Clinical and demographic metadata were provided uncurated, with the amount varying by source and participant.

Collaborating institutions collected whole blood in K2EDTA tubes following their own protocols. For TCRbeta analysis, collaborators shipped samples in one of three forms: frozen whole blood, isolated PBMCs, or DNA extracted from either of those sample types. TCRbeta CDR3 regions were amplified from genomic DNA by means of the immunoSEQ Assay, a bias-controlled multiplex PCR. Per the source publication's procedure: Nucleated cell counts per sample were estimated from amplification of reference gene primers within the assay. Sequence reads were collapsed and filtered to measure the absolute abundance of every unique TCRbeta CDR3 rearrangement. For each sample, productive Simpson clonality was calculated as the square root of Simpson's diversity index across productive rearrangements. TCRdb took this table from immuneACCESS and kept in-frame rearrangements with V and J called. Such tables lack part of the clones; where checked against another copy, unresolved V genes explain under half of the gap, and the rest is unexplained. Clone size and the V and J calls come from that table; the DNA yielded D and trimming. Counted in this sample were about 120,000 clones; over 65% of them appeared once. The ten largest clones represent 5% to 7.5% of the sample.

CDR1 and CDR2, looked up from the germline V gene, are SGHTA and FQGNSA. Its CDR3 holds 14 amino acids, cysteine through phenylalanine. The DNA shown is the 42-base CDR3, in frame from base 1. Unmatched junction bases come to 6, with V trimmed by 1 base and J by 9 bases. As to this clone: What antigen it recognizes has not been identified. No much larger clonotype is one base removed from it; base qualities were not supplied.

Recombination connected TRBV7-2 to TRBJ1-5; 7 junctional bases match TRBD1. This receptor was taken from a man between 65 and 85 years old with acute or convalescent COVID-19. Sequences were obtained from peripheral blood. The sequenced DNA: TGTGCCAGCAGCTTAGATACAGGGGATAGGCCCCAGCATTTT. It translates to CASSLDTGDRPQHF. Reference TRBV7-2 and TRBJ1-5 genes cover what lies past the CDR3, so the full variable domain is GAGVSQSPSNKVTEKGKDVELRCDPISGHTALYWYRQSLGQGLEFLIYFQGNSAPDKSGLPSDRFSAERTGGSVSTLTIQRTQQEDSAVYLCASSLDTGDRPQHFGDGTRLSIL.